The 25 T cell receptor beta chains reported below all come from one sample, sequenced in a study of glioma-infiltrating T cells. Amplification of TCR alpha and beta CDR3 regions from RNA used iRepertoire nested multiplex PCR. TCRdb re-derived calls from the multiplex PCR reads in MiXCR, one entry per CDR3 protein. Among around 190,000 distinct CDR3 sequences, over 30% were seen once, and the ten largest hold 20%. Sequencing used glioma tissue, nonneoplastic brain tissue, or PBMCs (not recorded which). These receptors all stem from a human donor with low-grade glioma or glioblastoma, undergoing nonglioma brain surgery, or in good health (not recorded which).

This clonotype has at least ten counts. The chain employs TRBV28 and TRBJ2-5; 7 nucleotides match TRBD1. The trim removed 10 bases at V and 6 bases at J, leaving 8 bases unmatched. The CDR3 extends over 12 amino acids. Germline V gene lookup returns CDR1 MDHEN and CDR2 SYDVKM. The CDR3 sequence is CATRQGQQTQYF. The CDR3 DNA reads TGTGCCACAAGACAGGGTCAACAGACCCAGTACTTC.

This clonotype was detected many times. V gene TRBV27 combines with J gene TRBJ1-2; 9 positions agree with TRBD1. The V and J ends lost 5 bases and 6 bases, in that order; junction bases with no gene match: 7. The CDR3 totals 14 residues. Germline values: CDR1 MNHEY, CDR2 SMNVEV (reference sequence). CDR3 amino acids: CASSRRQGDHGYTF. CDR3 bases: TGTGCCAGCAGTCGACGACAGGGGGACCATGGCTACACCTTC.

This chain links TRBV10-3 with TRBJ2-7; 7 bases align to TRBD2. The J segment lost 4 bases and the V segment lost 5 bases, leaving 11 bases of the junction unmatched. Per germline, CDR1 ENHRY and CDR2 SYGVKD. The CDR3 runs 15 residues. This chain's CDR3 is CAISYLGTTTYEQYF. CDR3 nucleotides: TGTGCCATCAGTTATTTAGGGACTACAACTTACGAGCAGTACTTC.

Many counts were recorded for this clonotype. The chain links TRBV15 to TRBJ2-7; 7 positions agree with TRBD1. This CDR3 has 13 residues. Unmatched junction bases numbered 7, after V lost 8 bases and J lost 3 bases. Germline CDR1 reads LNHNV; CDR2 reads YYDKDF (reference sequence). The chain's CDR3 is CATFRTGNYEQYF. DNA of the CDR3: TGTGCCACCTTCAGGACAGGAAACTACGAGCAGTACTTC.

This clonotype was detected many times. This chain uses TRBV28 with TRBJ2-7; TRBD1 agrees at 7 bases. The V gene end was trimmed by 3 bases and the J gene end by 3 bases; junction bases not matched to a gene: 14. Looked up from germline, CDR1 is MDHEN and CDR2 is SYDVKM. The CDR3 has 17 amino acids. The CDR3 protein is CASSFTVPRDRGYEQYF. The CDR3 DNA follows: TGTGCCAGCAGTTTCACCGTACCCAGGGACAGAGGCTACGAGCAGTACTTC. Variable domain in full (rest from reference TRBV28 and TRBJ2-7): DVKVTQSSRYLVKRTGEKVFLECVQDMDHENMFWYRQDPGLGLRLIYFSYDVKMKEKGDIPEGYSVSREKKERFSLILESASTNQTSMYLCASSFTVPRDRGYEQYFGPGTRLTVT.

In its sample, this clonotype was seen many times. The J gene is TRBJ1-5, the V gene TRBV27; D is unresolved. From germline, CDR1 is MNHEY and CDR2 SMNVEV (reference sequence). Between the trimmed V and J ends, which lost 2 bases and 2 bases, there was a span of 16 bases. The CDR3 contains 17 residues. The CDR3, as DNA: TGTGCCAGCAGTTTAAACGCAGGTACCTATCGCAATCAGCCCCAGCATTTT. This sequence encodes CASSLNAGTYRNQPQHF.

This clonotype was seen only a few times. The V and J genes are TRBV4-1 and TRBJ1-1; possible D gene TRBD1, 5 bases. V lost 0 bases, J lost 1 base, and 9 bases lay in between. The CDR3 length is 15 residues. Germline V gene lookup returns CDR1 MGHRA and CDR2 YSYEKL. The CDR3 DNA follows: TGCGCCAGCAGCCAAGACCCAGGACAGAACACTGAAGCTTTCTTT. As protein: CASSQDPGQNTEAFF.

To note about this clonotype: With a much larger clone just one base away, this may be a read error. The chain combines TRBV4-1 with TRBJ1-5, with D hard to call. CDR1 and CDR2 from the germline V gene are MGHRA and YSYEKL. The CDR3 has 16 amino acids. The V end lost 1 base, the J end lost 4 bases, and 14 bases lay between the germline ends. In nucleotides, the CDR3 is TGCGCCAGCAGCCAAGGGAGAATGGGGTTTAATCAGCCCCAGCATTTT. The encoded protein is CASSQGRMGFNQPQHF.

This clonotype appeared many times. J is TRBJ1-1 and V is TRBV27; D is undetermined. The length of the CDR3 is 13 residues. CDR1 is MNHEY, CDR2 SMNVEV, per germline (reference sequence). V was shortened by 6 bases and J by 3 bases, with 11 bases between the two germline ends. CDR3 sequence: CASSPQEHTEAFF. For the CDR3, the DNA is TGTGCCAGCAGCCCACAAGAACACACTGAAGCTTTCTTT.

The table lists this clonotype with a few counts. The DNA for the CDR3 is TGTGCCAGCAGCTTGCCGACTAGCGCGGATACGCAGTATTTT. This encodes CASSLPTSADTQYF. The chain couples TRBV5-5 to TRBJ2-3, with TRBD2 matching 8 bases. The CDR3 has 14 residues. Looked up from germline, CDR1 is SGHKS and CDR2 is YYEKEE (reference sequence). V shed 1 base and J 6 bases; nucleotides not matched to a gene: 4.

This chain links TRBV12-3 or TRBV12-4 with TRBJ2-3; D may be TRBD2 (6 bases). V lost 4 bases, J lost 2 bases, and 16 bases lay in between. The CDR3 is 16 amino acids. This CDR3 reads CASSYSGIDTTDTQYF. The CDR3 DNA reads as TGTGCCAGCAGTTATAGCGGAATAGACACCACAGATACGCAGTATTTT.

The gene calls are TRBV7-9 and TRBJ2-7; 13 bases are a match to TRBD2. The CDR3 consists of 16 residues. V lost 6 bases, J lost 1 base, and 6 bases stayed unmatched. Germline V lookup: CDR1 SEHNR, CDR2 FQNEAQ (reference sequence). The CDR3 nucleotides are TGTGCCAGCAGTTCAATGGGACTAGCGGGATCCTACGAGCAGTACTTC. The encoded protein is CASSSMGLAGSYEQYF.

The chain combines TRBV7-9 with TRBJ2-7, with D possibly being TRBD2 (6 bases). In germline, CDR1 is SEHNR, CDR2 FQNEAQ (reference sequence). Trimming removed 5 bases at V and 2 bases at J, with 19 bases between. The CDR3 contains 16 residues. CDR3 loop: CASSPAVGSGTYEQYF. Here the CDR3 DNA reads TGTGCCAGCAGCCCGGCGGTCGGTAGCGGTACCTACGAGCAGTACTTC.

A single count supports this clonotype. The junction and the germline gene differ at one end; a read error may be behind it. The V and J genes are TRBV28 and TRBJ2-6; 10 bases match TRBD2. In germline, CDR1 is MDHEN, CDR2 SYDVKM. The CDR3 runs to 17 residues. The CDR3 protein is CASSLGAGGSGANVPTF. The CDR3, as DNA: TGTGCCAGCAGTTTAGGAGCGGGAGGGTCTGGGGCCAACGTCCCGACTTTC.

Notes on this clonotype: This sequence may be a read error, since a much larger clone differs from it by one base. Here the CDR3 DNA reads TGCAGTGCTAGGGGGGACCAGGACACCCTCTTTTTGGACTACGAGCAGTACTTC. The encoded protein is CSARGDQDTLFLDYEQYF. V usage is TRBV20-1 and J usage is TRBJ2-7; D tentatively fits TRBD1 or TRBD2 (5 bases each). The CDR3 length is 18 residues. Per the germline V gene, CDR1 is DFQATT and CDR2 is SNEGSKA (reference sequence). Trimming left V 3 bases short and J 3 bases short, with 27 bases between.

This clonotype showed up many times. The CDR3 DNA reads as TGTGCCAGCAGGACTATACTGGACGGTAGTATGAACACTGAAGCTTTCTTT. It specifies CASRTILDGSMNTEAFF. The V call is TRBV6-2 or TRBV6-3, the J call TRBJ1-1; D not certain. Trimming shortened V by 6 bases and J by 0 bases, and 20 bases separated the two germline ends. The CDR3 length is 17 residues. Germline CDR1 reads MNHEY; CDR2 reads SVGEGT.

V and J are TRBV19 and TRBJ2-7, with 9 bases fitting TRBD2. J was trimmed by 5 bases and V by 5 bases; bases with no gene match: 4. CDR1 and CDR2 (germline): LNHDA, SQIVND (reference sequence). The CDR3 loop spans 13 amino acids. The CDR3 loop is CASSPGLANEQYF. The CDR3 coding sequence is TGTGCCAGTAGTCCGGGACTAGCAAACGAGCAGTACTTC.

V gene TRBV7-9 combines with J gene TRBJ1-1, with D perhaps TRBD1 (6 bases). This CDR3 is built from 15 residues. Per germline, CDR1 SEHNR and CDR2 FQNEAQ (reference sequence). Trimming stripped 0 bases from V and 4 bases from J, with 12 bases between. CDR3 DNA: TGTGCCAGCAGCTTAGCGCGGGGGCCGAGCACTGAAGCTTTCTTT. Translation gives CASSLARGPSTEAFF.

In this sample, this clonotype turned up a few times. V usage is TRBV7-3 and J usage is TRBJ2-1, with 9 nucleotides matching TRBD2. This CDR3 is 16 amino acids long. V shed 2 bases, J shed 7 bases, and the junction held 9 bases outside the gene matches. From germline, CDR1 is SGHTA and CDR2 FQGTGA. The CDR3 spells CASSLQGGRAWNEQFF. The CDR3 DNA sequence: TGTGCCAGCAGCTTACAGGGCGGGAGGGCCTGGAATGAGCAGTTCTTC.

As regards this clonotype: A clone one base away is much larger, so this may be a read error. The chain carries TRBV5-1 and TRBJ2-7, with D perhaps given as TRBD1 or TRBD2 (5 bases each). The ends were cut back, 6 bases at V and 2 bases at J, with 15 bases in the middle. This CDR3 has 14 amino acids. CDR1 is SGHRS, CDR2 YFSETQ, per germline. CDR3 nucleotide sequence: TGCGCCAGCAAGTCCGGGGCCGCCCCCTACGAGCAGTACTTC. Translation gives CASKSGAAPYEQYF.

Note on this clonotype: This sequence may be a read error, since a much larger clone differs from it by one base. The chain is built from TRBV18 and TRBJ2-4; a possible D gene is TRBD1 (6 bases). The CDR3 loop spans 14 amino acids. CDR1 is KGHSH and CDR2 is LQKENI in the germline V gene. The CDR3 DNA reads as TGTGCCATCTCAGGCAGGGGAACCAAAAACATTCAGTACTTC. Protein: CAISGRGTKNIQYF.

This clonotype was observed a handful of times. The chain couples TRBV19 to TRBJ1-2; 9 nucleotides match TRBD1. The CDR3 length is 16 residues. The V gene end was trimmed by 7 bases and the J gene end by 4 bases; junction bases not matched to a gene: 13. CDR1 and CDR2 from the germline V gene are LNHDA and SQIVND (reference sequence). The CDR3 sequence: CASIAGTGMGFYGYTF. CDR3 nucleotides: TGTGCCAGTATCGCCGGGACAGGGATGGGCTTCTATGGCTACACCTTC. Full variable domain (rest looked up from reference TRBV19 and TRBJ1-2): DGGITQSPKYLFRKEGQNVTLSCEQNLNHDAMYWYRQDPGQGLRLIYYSQIVNDFQKGDIAEGYSVSREKKESFPLTVTSAQKNPTAFYLCASIAGTGMGFYGYTFGSGTRLTVV.

This chain links TRBV4-3 with TRBJ2-3, with TRBD2 matching over 15 bases. The CDR3 runs to 18 residues. Losses at the gene ends were 0 bases for V and 7 bases for J; bases not matched to a gene: 8. Per the germline V gene, CDR1 is LGHNA and CDR2 is YSLEER. CDR3 DNA sequence: TGCGCCAGCAGCCAAGATCTAGGGACTAGCGGGGGGATAAATACGCAGTATTTT. Encoded protein: CASSQDLGTSGGINTQYF.

This clonotype was counted at least ten times. The V and J genes are TRBV27 and TRBJ2-7; D uncertain. Germline loops: CDR1 MNHEY, CDR2 SMNVEV (reference sequence). Trimming removed 4 bases from V and 0 bases from J, with 13 bases in between. The CDR3 has 15 residues. The CDR3 reads CASSSGPLPSYEQYF. DNA of the CDR3: TGTGCCAGCAGTTCCGGCCCTCTTCCCTCCTACGAGCAGTACTTC.

The chain recombines TRBV18 with TRBJ2-1; 10 positions match TRBD2. The germline CDR1 and CDR2 sequences are KGHSH and LQKENI. V lost 1 base, J lost 10 bases, and 7 bases stayed unmatched. The CDR3 spans 15 residues. The CDR3 loop reads CASSPRLAGADEQFF. The CDR3 DNA follows: TGTGCCAGCTCACCACGGCTAGCGGGAGCCGACGAGCAGTTCTTC.